A selection of T cell receptor beta chains follows, all from one sample in a study of blood T cells in healthy people across ages. TCRdb re-analysed the 5' RACE reads in MiXCR, keeping a single row per CDR3 protein. The profile covers more than 1 million distinct CDR3 sequences, with more than 35% appearing a single time and 18% taken by the ten largest. Sequences were obtained from blood. The receptors shown here come from a woman aged 60 to 75 in good health. Each CDR3 is given with its conserved first and last residue. Each record gives: J gene, clone size, D gene, V gene, CDR3 protein, CDR3 DNA. D genes are given only for firm matches. Not all rows give a size; the values are once, few, many and, for expanded clones, a class.

J: TRBJ2-7; size: few; D: .; V: TRBV29-1; CDR3: CSVARGSDEQYF; DNA: TGCAGCGTTGCCAGGGGCTCAGACGAGCAGTACTTC
J: TRBJ2-1; size: .; D: .; V: TRBV28; CDR3: CASSSWGGRGGYNEQFF; DNA: TGTGCCAGCAGTTCTTGGGGCGGGAGAGGGGGCTACAATGAGCAGTTCTTC
J: TRBJ2-1; size: .; D: .; V: TRBV7-3; CDR3: CASSLELGNEQFF; DNA: TGTGCCAGCAGCTTAGAATTGGGCAATGAGCAGTTCTTC
J: TRBJ2-1; size: few; D: .; V: TRBV29-1; CDR3: CSVGSPSSYNEQFF; DNA: TGCAGCGTCGGGTCCCCAAGCTCCTACAATGAGCAGTTCTTC
J: TRBJ2-1; size: .; D: .; V: TRBV20-1; CDR3: CSATGYGRMNTYNEQFF; DNA: TGCAGTGCTACGGGGTATGGGCGGATGAATACCTACAATGAGCAGTTCTTC
J: TRBJ2-7; size: .; D: TRBD2; V: TRBV6-5; CDR3: CASRLAGNREQYF; DNA: TGTGCCAGCAGACTAGCGGGAAATAGAGAGCAGTACTTC
J: TRBJ2-5; size: .; D: .; V: TRBV20-1; CDR3: CSARDARPLAVYF; DNA: TGCAGTGCTAGAGATGCAAGGCCTTTAGCGGTGTACTTC
J: TRBJ2-7; size: .; D: TRBD1; V: TRBV7-9; CDR3: CASSLLGGQGAKSYEQYF; DNA: TGTGCCAGCAGCTTACTCGGCGGACAGGGGGCTAAGTCCTACGAGCAGTACTTC
J: TRBJ1-6; size: .; D: .; V: TRBV27; CDR3: CASSSGMGAGYNSPLHF; DNA: TGTGCCAGCAGTTCCGGAATGGGAGCAGGCTATAATTCACCCCTCCACTTT
J: TRBJ1-1; size: .; D: .; V: TRBV28; CDR3: CASESVNTEAFF; DNA: TGTGCCAGCGAGTCCGTGAACACTGAAGCTTTCTTT
J: TRBJ2-7; size: many; D: TRBD2; V: TRBV20-1; CDR3: CSAGTSGSRYEQYF; DNA: TGCAGTGCCGGGACTAGCGGGAGCCGTTACGAGCAGTACTTC
J: TRBJ2-7; size: .; D: .; V: TRBV20-1; CDR3: CSARRDLYYEQYF; DNA: TGCAGTGCTAGAAGGGACCTTTACTACGAGCAGTACTTC
J: TRBJ1-2; size: .; D: .; V: TRBV16; CDR3: CASSQSGDYGYTF; DNA: TGTGCCAGCAGCCAATCGGGCGACTATGGTTACACCTTC
J: TRBJ2-7; size: .; D: .; V: TRBV5-5; CDR3: CASSYPGHTYEQYF; DNA: TGTGCCAGCAGTTACCCGGGACACACATACGAGCAGTACTTC
J: TRBJ1-1; size: once; D: TRBD1; V: TRBV29-1; CDR3: CSGGRGLEKRTEAFF; DNA: TGCAGCGGAGGCAGGGGGCTCGAAAAGAGGACTGAAGCTTTCTTT
J: TRBJ2-7; size: few; D: .; V: TRBV7-2; CDR3: CASSLGLGDYEQYF; DNA: TGTGCCAGCAGCTTAGGGTTGGGGGACTACGAGCAGTACTTC
J: TRBJ1-2; size: .; D: .; V: TRBV28; CDR3: CASSSGFSSRGYTF; DNA: TGTGCCAGCAGTTCAGGTTTCTCCTCGCGGGGCTACACCTTC
J: TRBJ1-1; size: .; D: .; V: TRBV7-6; CDR3: CASTGGQNTEAFF; DNA: TGTGCCAGCACCGGTGGGCAGAACACTGAAGCTTTCTTT
J: TRBJ2-7; size: many; D: .; V: TRBV12-3/TRBV12-4; CDR3: CASSPLGYSYEQYF; DNA: TGTGCCAGCAGTCCCCTTGGGTACAGCTACGAGCAGTACTTC
J: TRBJ2-1; size: .; D: TRBD2; V: TRBV13; CDR3: CASSPNVGEGSFEQFF; DNA: TGTGCCAGCAGCCCCAACGTGGGGGAGGGTTCCTTTGAGCAGTTCTTC
J: TRBJ2-7; size: .; D: TRBD2; V: TRBV29-1; CDR3: CSVEEMGGRSYEQYF; DNA: TGCAGCGTTGAAGAGATGGGAGGGCGTTCCTACGAGCAGTACTTC
J: TRBJ2-7; size: .; D: .; V: TRBV27; CDR3: CASSPTGTVTYEQYF; DNA: TGTGCCAGCAGCCCAACCGGGACGGTGACCTACGAGCAGTACTTC
J: TRBJ2-1; size: .; D: .; V: TRBV6-1; CDR3: CASSQWGEQFF; DNA: TGTGCCAGCAGTCAGTGGGGGGAGCAGTTCTTC
J: TRBJ2-1; size: few; D: TRBD2; V: TRBV7-9; CDR3: CASSFLSAVAGEDEQFF; DNA: TGTGCCAGCAGCTTTTTATCCGCGGTAGCGGGAGAGGATGAGCAGTTCTTC
J: TRBJ2-3; size: few; D: TRBD2; V: TRBV12-3/TRBV12-4; CDR3: CASTSTSGTDTQYF; DNA: TGTGCCAGCACCTCGACTAGCGGCACAGATACGCAGTATTTT
J: TRBJ2-5; size: .; D: TRBD2; V: TRBV11-2; CDR3: CASSLFIAGGGETQYF; DNA: TGTGCCAGCAGCTTATTTATAGCGGGAGGTGGGGAGACCCAGTACTTC
J: TRBJ2-7; size: .; D: .; V: TRBV27; CDR3: CASSLPGRPHYEQYF; DNA: TGTGCCAGCAGTTTACCCGGGAGACCCCACTACGAGCAGTACTTC
J: TRBJ2-4; size: few; D: TRBD2; V: TRBV13; CDR3: CASSLRSAGADIQYF; DNA: TGTGCCAGCAGCTTAAGGTCAGCGGGAGCAGACATTCAGTACTTC
J: TRBJ2-5; size: few; D: .; V: TRBV5-6; CDR3: CASSLVGQTQYF; DNA: TGTGCCAGCAGCTTGGTCGGACAGACCCAGTACTTC
J: TRBJ2-1; size: .; D: .; V: TRBV10-3; CDR3: CAISESSGLPYNEQFF; DNA: TGTGCCATCAGTGAGTCGAGCGGACTCCCATACAATGAGCAGTTCTTC
J: TRBJ2-7; size: .; D: TRBD1; V: TRBV29-1; CDR3: CGEPGQGAYEQYF; DNA: TGCGGCGAGCCGGGACAGGGAGCCTACGAGCAGTACTTC
J: TRBJ2-6; size: .; D: TRBD1; V: TRBV28; CDR3: CASRGQGALGANVLTF; DNA: TGTGCCAGCAGGGGACAGGGGGCGCTTGGGGCCAACGTCCTGACTTTC
J: TRBJ2-5; size: .; D: TRBD1; V: TRBV15; CDR3: CATSWNRDRGLNEQYF; DNA: TGTGCCACCAGCTGGAACCGGGACAGGGGCTTGAATGAGCAGTACTTC
J: TRBJ2-1; size: .; D: TRBD1; V: TRBV7-9; CDR3: CASSTQGASYNEQFF; DNA: TGTGCCAGCAGCACACAGGGGGCGTCCTACAATGAGCAGTTCTTC
J: TRBJ2-7; size: .; D: .; V: TRBV20-1; CDR3: CSARPRLGRDLGYNEQYF; DNA: TGCAGTGCTAGACCTCGCCTAGGACGAGACCTGGGCTACAATGAGCAGTACTTC
J: TRBJ1-5; size: .; D: .; V: TRBV30; CDR3: CAWSQGRDQPQHF; DNA: TGTGCCTGGAGTCAGGGGAGGGATCAGCCCCAGCATTTT
J: TRBJ2-7; size: .; D: TRBD2; V: TRBV5-1; CDR3: CASNPAGGSYEQYF; DNA: TGCGCCAGCAATCCAGCGGGAGGTTCCTACGAGCAGTACTTC
J: TRBJ2-1; size: .; D: .; V: TRBV18; CDR3: CASSPRDVGCEQFF; DNA: TGTGCCAGCTCACCCAGGGACGTGGGTTGTGAGCAGTTCTTC
J: TRBJ2-1; size: .; D: TRBD1; V: TRBV27; CDR3: CASRETGGRLGKQFF; DNA: TGTGCCAGCAGGGAGACAGGGGGCCGACTCGGGAAGCAGTTCTTC
J: TRBJ2-5; size: .; D: .; V: TRBV9; CDR3: CASSEGTVDEQYF; DNA: TGTGCCAGCAGCGAGGGAACCGTGGATGAGCAGTACTTC
J: TRBJ2-3; size: .; D: TRBD2; V: TRBV20-1; CDR3: CSASGGGPRGLTDTQYF; DNA: TGCAGTGCTAGCGGCGGGGGTCCCCGGGGACTCACAGATACGCAGTATTTT
J: TRBJ2-7; size: .; D: TRBD1; V: TRBV28; CDR3: CASNYRGEQYF; DNA: TGTGCCAGCAACTACAGGGGCGAGCAGTACTTC
J: TRBJ2-7; size: many; D: TRBD1; V: TRBV12-5; CDR3: CASGLKPGTVTYEQYF; DNA: TGTGCTAGTGGTTTGAAACCCGGGACAGTGACCTACGAGCAGTACTTC
J: TRBJ1-2; size: .; D: .; V: TRBV28; CDR3: CASSPEGDPAGLYGYTF; DNA: TGTGCCAGCAGTCCCGAAGGGGACCCCGCGGGGCTCTATGGCTACACCTTC
J: TRBJ1-2; size: .; D: .; V: TRBV20-1; CDR3: CSAPLGRGVNYGYTF; DNA: TGCAGTGCTCCACTGGGACGGGGGGTGAACTATGGCTACACCTTC
J: TRBJ2-3; size: .; D: TRBD2; V: TRBV20-1; CDR3: CSAAKSGGGADTQYF; DNA: TGCAGTGCTGCTAAGAGCGGGGGGGGGGCAGATACGCAGTATTTT
J: TRBJ2-1; size: few; D: TRBD2; V: TRBV20-1; CDR3: CSATLAGSSYNEQFF; DNA: TGCAGTGCTACCCTAGCGGGAAGCTCCTACAATGAGCAGTTCTTC
J: TRBJ2-6; size: few; D: .; V: TRBV11-2; CDR3: CASSPGQRGANVLTF; DNA: TGTGCCAGCAGCCCAGGACAGAGGGGGGCCAACGTCCTGACTTTC
J: TRBJ2-7; size: .; D: TRBD1; V: TRBV29-1; CDR3: CSVEDEGTGGGGGQYF; DNA: TGCAGCGTTGAAGATGAGGGGACAGGGGGCGGTGGTGGGCAGTACTTC
J: TRBJ2-5; size: few; D: .; V: TRBV11-2; CDR3: CASSPYGGSGETQYF; DNA: TGTGCCAGCAGTCCCTATGGGGGGTCTGGAGAGACCCAGTACTTC
J: TRBJ1-1; size: .; D: .; V: TRBV20-1; CDR3: CSAQTLAGEGLTTEAFF; DNA: TGCAGTGCCCAAACGTTGGCAGGGGAAGGACTGACCACTGAAGCTTTCTTT
J: TRBJ2-1; size: .; D: .; V: TRBV6-1; CDR3: CASITLRDEQFF; DNA: TGTGCCAGCATCACCTTGCGGGATGAGCAGTTCTTC
J: TRBJ1-6; size: .; D: .; V: TRBV20-1; CDR3: CSARQGNSPLHF; DNA: TGCAGTGCTAGACAGGGGAATTCACCCCTCCACTTT